The TCR beta chain described here comes from a study of blood T cell repertoires in COVID-19. Overall study context: Samples taken during acute and convalescent COVID-19 were collected in the United States, Italy and Spain. PBMCs, B-cell-depleted T cells, or T cells were the source of the cDNA or gDNA that made up the material.

Original analysis: How many nucleated cells were present was estimated from reference gene primer amplification. The table came from immunoSEQ multiplex PCR; TCRdb's copy has only in-frame clones and leaves some out. D and trimming come from the DNA, and the V and J calls and clone size come from that table. The table includes about 260,000 clones, over 75% detected once. In germline, CDR1 is SGHVS, CDR2 FNYEAQ. V dropped 0 bases and J dropped 3; count of bases not matched to a gene: 1. The CDR3 contains 16 residues. Seattle patient enrollment occurred during active infection, with longitudinal follow-up thereafter.

The J gene is TRBJ2-2, the V gene TRBV7-6; 10 bases line up with TRBD2. What was sequenced was peripheral blood. The clonotype was recovered from a woman in her sixties or seventies with COVID-19, enrolled during active disease. The CDR3 region is CASSLALAGDTGELFF. CDR3 nucleotides: TGTGCCAGCAGCTTAGCTCTAGCGGGGGACACCGGGGAGCTGTTTTTT.